This entry lists 29 T cell receptor beta chains sequenced from one sample in a study of metastatic and nonmetastatic thyroid tumors. TCRdb ran MiXCR on the PCR reads. The table records around 41,000 clones, 28% of them present only once. Thyroid surgery had not been preceded by any treatment in any patient. The sample consisted of blood. The origin of the receptors is a male donor with papillary thyroid cancer or a benign thyroid nodule (not recorded which). Some clones in this sample may be carry-over from other donors' samples.

This clone is judged medium-sized. V gene TRBV28 combines with J gene TRBJ1-1, with TRBD1 matching 7 bases. Germline CDR1 is MDHEN and CDR2 is SYDVKM. This CDR3 region has 14 residues. V shed 6 bases, J shed 4 bases, and the junction held 8 bases outside the gene matches. This CDR3 reads CASRLPRGSTEAFF. The CDR3 DNA reads as TGTGCCAGCAGGCTCCCCAGGGGGTCCACTGAAGCTTTCTTT.

This clone occurred many times. The chain carries TRBV4-2 and TRBJ1-3; D possibly corresponds to TRBD1 (5 bases). CDR3 length equals 17 residues. The germline V and J ends were trimmed by 1 base and 0 bases, with 13 bases remaining between them. Germline loops: CDR1 LGHNA, CDR2 YNFKEQ. The CDR3 coding sequence is TGTGCCAGCAGCCAAGTCGGGCGACAGAGCTCTGGAAACACCATATATTTT. Residues: CASSQVGRQSSGNTIYF.

V and J are TRBV12-3 or TRBV12-4 and TRBJ1-2; 8 bases fit TRBD1. V was pared by 6 bases and J by 4 bases, with 7 bases of the junction left unmatched. This CDR3 is built from 14 residues. The CDR3 loop reads CASRPQGGIYGYTF. As DNA, the CDR3 is TGTGCCAGCAGGCCACAGGGGGGGATCTATGGCTACACCTTC.

In this sample, this clone turned up many times. The V and J genes are TRBV5-1 and TRBJ2-1; 9 bases line up with TRBD2. Germline V lookup: CDR1 SGHRS, CDR2 YFSETQ. This CDR3 spans 16 amino acids. With V trimmed by 1 base and J by 2 bases, 4 bases remained unmatched. CDR3 in DNA: TGCGCCAGCAGCTTGTTAGCGGGGGCCACCTACAATGAGCAGTTCTTC. Encoded protein: CASSLLAGATYNEQFF.

This clone was picked up many times. The chain joins TRBV18 to TRBJ1-2; tentatively, D is TRBD1 (5 bases). Trimming left V 3 bases short and J 6 bases short, with 11 bases between. This CDR3 spans 13 amino acids. Germline V CDR1 and CDR2: KGHSH, LQKENI. The CDR3 coding sequence is TGTGCCAGCTCACCGGGGCCTGACCATGGCTACACCTTC. Amino acids: CASSPGPDHGYTF.

This clone was seen many times. The rearrangement uses TRBV20-1 and TRBJ2-3; 10 nucleotides match TRBD2. CDR3 length: 16 residues. The germline gives CDR1 DFQATT, CDR2 SNEGSKA (reference sequence). After removal of 5 bases from V and 3 bases from J, the junction contained 11 bases not matched to a gene. The CDR3 sequence: CSAGALLAGETDTQYF. CDR3 bases: TGCAGTGCTGGGGCCCTTCTAGCGGGAGAGACAGATACGCAGTATTTT.

Many counts were recorded for this clone. The rearrangement joins TRBV27 to TRBJ2-7; TRBD2 agrees at 11 bases. CDR1 and CDR2 from the germline V gene are MNHEY and SMNVEV (reference sequence). V lost 4 bases and J lost 5; bases outside the gene matches: 10. This CDR3 spans 16 amino acids. CDR3 in DNA: TGTGCCAGCAGTTCCTTCCGACTAGCGGGAAGCAACGAGCAGTACTTC. Its translation: CASSSFRLAGSNEQYF.

In its sample, this clone is medium-sized. Distinct nucleotide sequences in the sample also encode this CDR3. This chain uses TRBV6-1 with TRBJ2-6; D unclear. This CDR3 is built from 15 residues. The V and J ends lost 0 bases and 4 bases respectively, with 7 bases between them. Germline CDR1 reads MNHNS; CDR2 reads SASEGT. The CDR3 loop reads CASSEASSGANVLTF. CDR3 nucleotides: TGTGCCAGCAGTGAAGCGTCATCAGGGGCCAACGTCCTGACTTTC.

This clone was seen more than once but under ten times. The chain couples TRBV7-9 to TRBJ2-7; 10 bases are a match to TRBD1. The CDR3 consists of 13 residues. V trimming: 6 bases; J trimming: 4 bases; junction bases outside the gene matches: 3. CDR1 and CDR2 from the germline V gene are SEHNR and FQNEAQ (reference sequence). The CDR3, as DNA: TGTGCCAGCAGGGACAGGGGGGAGTACGAGCAGTACTTC. It yields the protein CASRDRGEYEQYF.

The rearrangement uses TRBV5-1 and TRBJ2-7; a weak D match, TRBD2 (6 bases). V dropped 6 bases and J dropped 3 bases, with 13 bases sitting between them. The CDR3 extends over 13 amino acids. Germline lookup yields CDR1 SGHRS and CDR2 YFSETQ. The CDR3 is CASIPAEGYEQYF. CDR3 in DNA: TGCGCCAGCATCCCGGCGGAGGGCTACGAGCAGTACTTC.

This clone is medium-sized (0.01 to 0.1%) in the sample. The chain is built from TRBV20-1 and TRBJ2-7; a weak D match, TRBD1 (5 bases). The CDR3 has 13 residues. V was cut by 1 base and J by 5 bases, with 12 bases left in between. CDR1 and CDR2 from the germline V gene are DFQATT and SNEGSKA (reference sequence). DNA for the CDR3: TGCAGTGCTAGAGCCCCAGGGTACAACGAGCAGTACTTC. It yields the protein CSARAPGYNEQYF.

This clone was observed a few times. The rearrangement uses TRBV6-5 and TRBJ2-7; D not resolved. Per germline, CDR1 MNHEY and CDR2 SVGAGI. V was clipped by 0 bases and J by 2 bases, with 11 bases between them. The CDR3 is 15 amino acids. This CDR3 is CASSYSRSPTYEQYF. CDR3 DNA: TGTGCCAGCAGTTACTCTCGTAGTCCGACCTACGAGCAGTACTTC.

The chain has TRBV11-2 and TRBJ2-7; 11 bases align to TRBD2. There are 16 residues in the CDR3. J was trimmed by 0 bases and V by 5 bases; bases with no gene match: 6. Per the germline V gene, CDR1 is SGHAT and CDR2 is FQNNGV. The CDR3 DNA reads as TGTGCCAGCAGCCACAAGGGACTAGCGGACTCCTACGAGCAGTACTTC. Its protein is CASSHKGLADSYEQYF.

This clone was picked up many times. At the DNA level, this CDR3 is encoded by other sequences in the same sample as well. V gene TRBV13 combines with J gene TRBJ1-1, with 9 bases matching TRBD1. The CDR3 has 11 residues. With V trimmed by 3 bases and J by 10 bases, 0 bases remained unmatched. Germline loops: CDR1 PRHDT, CDR2 FYEKMQ (reference sequence). CDR3 nucleotide sequence: TGTGCCAGCAGCTTGGGACAGGGAGCTTTCTTT. Its translation is CASSLGQGAFF.

This clone was seen a handful of times. The CDR3 nucleotides read TGTGCCAGCAGTTACAAGGGTACCTACGAGCAGTACTTC. Its protein product is CASSYKGTYEQYF. The V and J genes are TRBV6-2 or TRBV6-3 and TRBJ2-7; D is undetermined. The CDR3 runs to 13 residues. Trimming took off 2 bases at V and 2 bases at J, with 7 bases between the two ends. Germline assignment: CDR1 MNHEY and CDR2 SVGEGT.

This clone was observed many times. This chain joins TRBV11-3 and TRBJ2-1; the D gene is possibly TRBD2 (5 bases). V lost 1 base and J lost 0, with 19 bases in between. This CDR3 is 19 amino acids long. CDR1 SGHNT and CDR2 YENEEA come from the germline V gene. CDR3 DNA sequence: TGTGCCAGCAGCTTAGGTCGGAAGATTGCGGGTAGCTCCTACAATGAGCAGTTCTTC. It yields the protein CASSLGRKIAGSSYNEQFF.

The rearrangement joins TRBV6-2 or TRBV6-3 to TRBJ2-1; D not certain. V lost 6 bases and J lost 12, with 12 bases in between. The germline CDR1 and CDR2 sequences are MNHEY and SVGEGT. The CDR3 runs 11 residues. CDR3 DNA sequence: TGTGCCAGCAGGAGCTTCCCGGGGCAGTTCTTC. This gives the protein CASRSFPGQFF.

The rearrangement joins TRBV11-2 to TRBJ2-1; D not certain. The length of the CDR3 is 16 residues. Trimming removed 1 base at V and 6 bases at J, with 16 bases between. CDR1 and CDR2 from the germline V gene are SGHAT and FQNNGV. In DNA, the CDR3 is TGTGCCAGCAGCTTAGGAACGACGCGTCGGGCCAATGAGCAGTTCTTC. Its translation is CASSLGTTRRANEQFF.

This clone was observed a handful of times. V gene TRBV12-3 or TRBV12-4 combines with J gene TRBJ1-2, with D uncertain. The ends were cut back, 6 bases at V and 8 bases at J, with 16 bases in the middle. CDR3 size: 13 residues. The CDR3 loop is CASSRPQTGGYTF. CDR3 DNA sequence: TGTGCCAGCAGCCGCCCACAGACCGGGGGCTACACCTTC.

This chain uses TRBV6-1 with TRBJ2-1; 7 nucleotides line up with TRBD1. Germline V gene lookup returns CDR1 MNHNS and CDR2 SASEGT. CDR3 length: 15 amino acids. V dropped 8 bases and J dropped 6; count of bases not matched to a gene: 13. The CDR3 DNA sequence: TGTGCCAGCGGGAAGACAGGGATGCGACTCAATGAGCAGTTCTTC. This sequence encodes CASGKTGMRLNEQFF.

The chain uses TRBV9 and TRBJ2-1; no clear D. There are 13 residues in the CDR3. V lost 0 bases to trimming and J lost 3 bases, with 4 bases between them. Germline CDR1 SGDLS, CDR2 YYNGEE. The chain's CDR3 is CASSVDYYNEQFF. The CDR3 DNA reads TGTGCCAGCAGCGTAGACTACTACAATGAGCAGTTCTTC.

This clone has at least ten counts. This chain links TRBV20-1 with TRBJ2-3, with TRBD1 identical over 7 bases. J lost 4 bases, V lost 5 bases, and 12 bases had no gene match. CDR1 DFQATT and CDR2 SNEGSKA come from the germline V gene (reference sequence). The CDR3 is 15 residues long. Written as DNA, the CDR3 is TGCAGTGCTGCCTTGTGGGACAGTAAGCCAGATACGCAGTATTTT. Translation gives CSAALWDSKPDTQYF.

The chain combines TRBV7-9 with TRBJ1-3; D is possibly TRBD1 (6 bases). Trimming left V 6 bases short and J 4 bases short, with 10 bases between. The CDR3 has 13 amino acids. CDR1 and CDR2 (germline): SEHNR, FQNEAQ (reference sequence). DNA for the CDR3: TGTGCCAGCAGACCGGGGACAGGAAACACCATATATTTT. Its translation: CASRPGTGNTIYF.

This clone was counted a few times. V is TRBV9 and J is TRBJ2-7; 13 bases are a match to TRBD2. The V and J ends lost 6 bases and 7 bases, in that order; junction bases with no gene match: 10. Germline lookup yields CDR1 SGDLS and CDR2 YYNGEE. This CDR3 has 15 amino acids. The CDR3 DNA reads TGTGCCAGCACTAAAGGGGGACTAGCGGGAAATGAGCAGTACTTC. Its translation: CASTKGGLAGNEQYF.

This clone ranks as medium-sized. V is TRBV28 and J is TRBJ1-5; 9 bases line up with TRBD1. The CDR3 spans 16 residues. The junction had 6 bases not matched to a gene; V was cut back by 4 bases and J by 2 bases. Germline CDR1 reads MDHEN; CDR2 reads SYDVKM. The CDR3 is CASSSPTGGGNQPQHF. The CDR3 bases are TGTGCCAGCAGTTCCCCGACAGGGGGTGGCAATCAGCCCCAGCATTTT.

Worth noting for this clone: Possible read error: a much larger clone is one base away. Distinct nucleotide sequences in the sample also encode this CDR3. The J gene is TRBJ2-7, the V gene TRBV29-1; D gene unclear. This CDR3 region has 11 residues. The V gene's germline CDR1 is SQVTM and CDR2 ANQGSEA. V was shortened by 1 base and J by 10 bases, with 11 bases between the two germline ends. DNA of the CDR3: TGCAGCGTTGAAGGTGGCGCCGGTCAGTACTTC. It yields the protein CSVEGGAGQYF.

This clone was observed many times. The chain employs TRBV3-1 and TRBJ1-2; D gene uncertain. CDR1 and CDR2 from the germline V gene are LGHDT and YNNKEL (reference sequence). The length of the CDR3 is 12 residues. V lost 1 base and J 8 bases, leaving 8 bases between the germline ends. Here the CDR3 reads CASSQATAGYTF. The CDR3, as DNA: TGTGCCAGCAGCCAAGCGACCGCCGGCTACACCTTC.

Concerning this clone itself: At one end, the junction sequence differs from germline, possibly due to a read error. The rearrangement links TRBV5-4 to TRBJ2-5, with a weak D call TRBD1 (6 bases). CDR3 size: 15 residues. From germline, CDR1 is SGHNT and CDR2 YYREEE (reference sequence). This CDR3 reads CASSSGSRGEDTQYF. CDR3 DNA: TGTGCCAGCAGCAGCGGTTCCAGGGGTGAAGATACCCAGTACTTC.

This clone has only a few counts. The chain is built from TRBV20-1 and TRBJ1-5, with a weak D call TRBD1 (5 bases). Trimming pared 7 bases from V and 2 bases from J, leaving 12 bases between. Germline CDR1 is DFQATT and CDR2 is SNEGSKA (reference sequence). This CDR3 comprises 13 residues. CDR3 protein: CSGEGPGNQPQHF. The CDR3, as DNA: TGCAGTGGGGAGGGGCCGGGCAATCAGCCCCAGCATTTT.